This passage covers 27 T cell receptor beta chains from one sample sequenced in a study of shared clonotypes between healthy human individuals (TCRdb year 2020). CD8 naive samples were obtained by positive selection for CCR7 among CD45RO-negative cells, yielding a CD45RA+CCR7+ population from which TemRA cells were excluded. Libraries came from the immunoSEQ multiplex PCR assay. TCRdb obtained this table from immuneACCESS and retained in-frame rearrangements with V and J assigned. These tables miss some clones; where compared with another copy, unresolved V genes account for less than half of the shortfall, and the remainder is unexplained. The sample table shows around 2,000,000 clones, and approximately 94% are seen once. In total, the top ten clones hold about 1.1% of the sample. The sequenced sample was naive CD8+ T cells sorted from blood. The cell subset or site label of this sample denotes: CD45RA+CCR7+. Every receptor here comes from a man aged 18 to 29 in good health.

The J gene is TRBJ1-5, the V gene TRBV28, with a possible D match to TRBD1 (6 bases). The CDR3 length is 15 residues. Germline lookup yields CDR1 MDHEN and CDR2 SYDVKM. With 5 bases removed from V and 0 bases from J, the gap between germline ends came to 11 bases. As DNA, the CDR3 is TGTGCCAGCAGTCGACAGGCTTTTAGCAATCAGCCCCAGCATTTT. Translation: CASSRQAFSNQPQHF.

The chain links TRBV2 to TRBJ1-6; 7 positions match TRBD1. The CDR3 has 18 residues. Germline-derived CDR1 and CDR2 are SNHLY and FYNNEI. The ends lost 3 bases at V and 7 bases at J; junction bases unmatched: 15. The CDR3: CASSDPLKTGRPNSPLHF. The CDR3 DNA reads TGTGCCAGCAGTGACCCCTTGAAGACAGGGAGGCCAAATTCACCCCTCCACTTT.

This clone has just a few counts. The V and J genes are TRBV19 and TRBJ1-5; 11 bases are a match to TRBD1. CDR1 is LNHDA, CDR2 SQIVND, per germline (reference sequence). This CDR3 has 15 residues. The V gene end was trimmed by 1 base and the J gene end by 7 bases; junction bases not matched to a gene: 3. The CDR3 protein is CASSIGGTGGQPQHF. In DNA, the CDR3 is TGTGCCAGTAGTATAGGAGGGACAGGGGGACAGCCCCAGCATTTT.

CDR3 sequence reads: CASSETTEAFF. DNA of the CDR3: TGTGCCAGCAGTGAAACCACTGAAGCTTTCTTT. This sequence joins TRBV7-9 and TRBJ1-1; no clear D gene. V shed 6 bases and J shed 4 bases, with 6 bases lying between them. This CDR3 region has 11 residues. Per the germline V gene, CDR1 is SEHNR and CDR2 is FQNEAQ (reference sequence).

This clone showed up just once. The chain combines TRBV27 with TRBJ2-7, with TRBD2 matching 7 bases. V dropped 8 bases and J dropped 3; count of bases not matched to a gene: 10. CDR1 is MNHEY and CDR2 is SMNVEV in the germline V gene (reference sequence). This CDR3 has 14 amino acids. The CDR3 DNA reads as TGTGCCAGCGGAACTAGCGTCGAGGGCTACGAGCAGTACTTC. Translated: CASGTSVEGYEQYF.

This clone appeared once. V usage is TRBV6-6 and J usage is TRBJ2-1; 12 bases agree with TRBD2. The CDR3 has 15 residues. CDR1 is MNHNY and CDR2 is SVGAGI in the germline V gene (reference sequence). V gave up 6 bases and J gave up 10 bases; unmatched junction bases: 10. DNA of the CDR3: TGTGCCAGCAGGACTAGCGGGGGTCATGTAAAAGAGCAGTTCTTC. It yields the protein CASRTSGGHVKEQFF.

The rearrangement uses TRBV4-3 and TRBJ2-7; no reliable D call. V lost 4 bases to trimming and J lost 2 bases, with 15 bases between them. The CDR3 is 15 residues long. Germline V gene lookup returns CDR1 LGHNA and CDR2 YSLEER. The CDR3 DNA reads TGCGCCAGCAGCCCGCACCCGGTATTTCCCTACGAGCAGTACTTC. This translates into CASSPHPVFPYEQYF.

The rearrangement joins TRBV6-6 to TRBJ1-5, with D uncertain. CDR1 MNHNY and CDR2 SVGAGI come from the germline V gene (reference sequence). The CDR3 consists of 16 residues. V lost 0 bases and J lost 3, with 12 bases in between. CDR3 in amino acids: CASSYSSSDANQPQHF. CDR3 DNA sequence: TGTGCCAGCAGTTACTCTTCCAGCGACGCCAATCAGCCCCAGCATTTT.

This sequence joins TRBV13 and TRBJ2-7, with D possibly matching TRBD1 (5 bases). Germline CDR1 reads PRHDT; CDR2 reads FYEKMQ (reference sequence). V was shortened by 7 bases and J by 6 bases, with 13 bases between the two germline ends. The length of the CDR3 is 12 residues. CDR3 in DNA: TGTGCCAGCACCCTGGGTAGGGGCGAGCAGTACTTC. It specifies CASTLGRGEQYF.

V and J are TRBV10-2 and TRBJ2-1; 14 bases are a match to TRBD2. V gave up 9 bases and J gave up 12 bases; unmatched junction bases: 10. The germline V gene has CDR1 WSHSY and CDR2 SAAADI. CDR3 size: 14 residues. CDR3 residues: CASRPGLAGDVQFF. CDR3 sequence (DNA): TGCGCCAGTCGACCGGGACTAGCGGGGGACGTGCAGTTCTTC.

The chain uses TRBV27 and TRBJ2-7; D may be TRBD1 (5 bases). The CDR3 covers 13 residues. Germline lookup yields CDR1 MNHEY and CDR2 SMNVEV (reference sequence). Between the trimmed V and J ends, which lost 3 bases and 12 bases, there was a span of 18 bases. CDR3 nucleotides: TGTGCCAGCAGTTTGGGTCAGAAGGGGTCCCCGTACTTC. As protein: CASSLGQKGSPYF.

V gene TRBV5-1 combines with J gene TRBJ2-7, with D possibly being TRBD1 or TRBD2 (5 bases each). The CDR3 runs 16 residues. The germline CDR1 and CDR2 sequences are SGHRS and YFSETQ. Trimming removed 0 bases at V and 1 base at J, with 14 bases between. The CDR3 region is CASSLGDLLGSYEQYF. As DNA, the CDR3 is TGCGCCAGCAGCTTGGGGGACCTCCTAGGGTCCTACGAGCAGTACTTC.

The chain employs TRBV27 and TRBJ1-1; TRBD1 might be the D (5 bases). The CDR3 is made up of 17 amino acids. V was clipped by 5 bases and J by 0 bases, with 19 bases between them. Germline V gene lookup returns CDR1 MNHEY and CDR2 SMNVEV (reference sequence). CDR3 DNA: TGTGCCAGCAGTCCGACGGGGGTAATTGCCCTGAACACTGAAGCTTTCTTT. Its protein product is CASSPTGVIALNTEAFF.

J is TRBJ2-1 and V is TRBV6-5, with TRBD2 as a possible D gene (6 bases). CDR3 length: 12 residues. Trimming stripped 7 bases from V and 9 bases from J, with 13 bases between. Germline V gene data show CDR1 as MNHEY and CDR2 as SVGAGI. CDR3 sequence: CASTSRRGEQFF. CDR3 nucleotide sequence: TGTGCCAGCACCTCACGGAGGGGTGAGCAGTTCTTC.

J is TRBJ1-4 and V is TRBV11-2, with TRBD1 identical over 9 bases. This CDR3 spans 15 amino acids. CDR1 and CDR2 (germline): SGHAT, FQNNGV. V shed 5 bases, J shed 5 bases, and the junction held 6 bases outside the gene matches. The CDR3 DNA reads TGTGCCAGCAGCCCCTGGACAGGGGCGAATGAAAAACTGTTTTTT. It is translated as CASSPWTGANEKLFF.

As for this clone: Other DNA sequences in this sample translate to the same CDR3. The chain has TRBV30 and TRBJ2-7, with D possibly being TRBD2 (6 bases). The CDR3 has 18 residues. Trimming took off 0 bases at V and 5 bases at J, with 26 bases between the two ends. Germline V gene sequence: CDR1 GTSNPN, CDR2 SVGIG (reference sequence). CDR3: CAWSVGGWTSGLVDEQYF. In DNA form, the CDR3 reads TGTGCCTGGAGTGTCGGGGGATGGACCAGCGGGTTGGTGGACGAGCAGTACTTC. Variable domain in full (rest from reference TRBV30 and TRBJ2-7): SQTIHQWPATLVQPVGSPLSLECTVEGTSNPNLYWYRQAAGRGLQLLFYSVGIGQISSEVPQNLSASRPQDRQFILSSKKLLLSDSGFYLCAWSVGGWTSGLVDEQYFGPGTRLTVT.

V gene TRBV11-2 combines with J gene TRBJ1-2, with D unresolved. Trimming removed 3 bases at V and 0 bases at J, with 17 bases between. CDR1 is SGHAT and CDR2 is FQNNGV in the germline V gene. The CDR3 loop spans 17 amino acids. CDR3 nucleotides: TGTGCCAGCAGCTTTTCCGGGATAGGACTTTCTAACTATGGCTACACCTTC. Amino acid sequence: CASSFSGIGLSNYGYTF.

The V and J genes are TRBV7-9 and TRBJ2-5; a possible D gene is TRBD1 (5 bases). CDR3 length: 14 amino acids. Germline loops: CDR1 SEHNR, CDR2 FQNEAQ (reference sequence). Trimming stripped 4 bases from V and 1 base from J, with 10 bases between. CDR3 DNA: TGTGCCAGCAGCTCGACAGAGTTCCAAGAGACCCAGTACTTC. It codes for CASSSTEFQETQYF.

On this clone: This specimen includes other DNA sequences encoding the same CDR3. The rearrangement uses TRBV5-6 and TRBJ2-7; TRBD1 aligns across 7 bases. The CDR3 extends over 13 amino acids. V shed 3 bases, J shed 3 bases, and the junction held 3 bases outside the gene matches. Germline CDR1 is SGHDT and CDR2 is YYEEEE. The CDR3 DNA reads TGTGCCAGCAGCTCCTGGACAGGCTACGAGCAGTACTTC. Translated: CASSSWTGYEQYF. The full variable domain, with the rest looked up from reference TRBV5-6 and TRBJ2-7, is DAGVTQSPTHLIKTRGQQVTLRCSPKSGHDTVSWYQQALGQGPQFIFQYYEEEERQRGNFPDRFSGHQFPNYSSELNVNALLLGDSALYLCASSSWTGYEQYFGPGTRLTVT.

This clone was seen a single time. CDR3 protein: CASSSRTGVYGYTF. The CDR3, as DNA: TGCGCCAGCAGCTCTCGGACAGGGGTGTATGGCTACACCTTC. The V gene is TRBV4-3, the J gene TRBJ1-2; 9 bases line up with TRBD1. The junction had 6 bases not matched to a gene; V was cut back by 5 bases and J by 5 bases. This CDR3 has 14 amino acids. The germline CDR1 and CDR2 sequences are LGHNA and YSLEER.

The chain uses TRBV6-1 and TRBJ2-5; D unresolved. From germline, CDR1 is MNHNS and CDR2 SASEGT. This CDR3 has 16 residues. Trimming pared 4 bases from V and 3 bases from J, leaving 18 bases between. The CDR3 sequence: CASSGLGLLLEETQYF. The DNA for the CDR3 is TGTGCCAGCAGTGGCTTGGGGTTACTATTAGAAGAGACCCAGTACTTC.

Comment on this clone: Other DNA sequences in this sample translate to the same CDR3. The chain uses TRBV4-1 and TRBJ1-1; D ambiguous. Germline-derived CDR1 and CDR2 are MGHRA and YSYEKL. There are 14 residues in the CDR3. Between the trimmed V and J ends, which lost 3 bases and 1 base, there was a span of 9 bases. CDR3 in DNA: TGCGCCAGCAGCCAGGAGCCGAGGAACACTGAAGCTTTCTTT. This gives the protein CASSQEPRNTEAFF.

Concerning this clone: Other DNA sequences in the sample encode the same CDR3. V and J are TRBV7-9 and TRBJ2-2; no firm D call. V gave up 2 bases and J gave up 3 bases, with 4 bases separating them. Germline lookup yields CDR1 SEHNR and CDR2 FQNEAQ (reference sequence). This CDR3 region has 13 residues. In DNA, the CDR3 is TGTGCCAGCAGCTTATCATACACCGGGGAGCTGTTTTTT. Residues: CASSLSYTGELFF.

The chain couples TRBV27 to TRBJ2-1, with 10 nucleotides matching TRBD2. The junction had 12 bases not matched to a gene; V was cut back by 5 bases and J by 8 bases. The CDR3 runs to 16 residues. Per germline, CDR1 MNHEY and CDR2 SMNVEV (reference sequence). The CDR3 region has the DNA TGTGCCAGCAGTCCCCTCGACAGCGGGAGGGCTTATGAGCAGTTCTTC. Translating it yields CASSPLDSGRAYEQFF.

This chain connects TRBV6-1 to TRBJ1-4, with 7 bases fitting TRBD1. Trimming at V came to 1 base and at J to 4 bases, leaving 3 bases not matched to a gene. Germline CDR1 and CDR2: MNHNS and SASEGT. The CDR3 totals 15 residues. The CDR3 protein is CASSEEGQINEKLFF. CDR3 nucleotide sequence: TGTGCCAGCAGTGAAGAGGGACAGATTAATGAAAAACTGTTTTTT.

A remark on this clone: The sample carries other DNA sequences with the same CDR3. CDR3 residues: CASSPSGTYEQYF. The CDR3, as DNA: TGTGCCAGCAGCCCTAGCGGTACCTACGAGCAGTACTTC. The rearrangement joins TRBV9 to TRBJ2-7; 7 nucleotides align to TRBD2. V lost 4 bases, J lost 2 bases, and 3 bases stayed unmatched. The CDR3 has 13 residues. Looked up from germline, CDR1 is SGDLS and CDR2 is YYNGEE.

This rearrangement joins TRBV27 to TRBJ2-2; D may be TRBD1 or TRBD2 (5 bases each). The length of the CDR3 is 17 residues. V lost 1 base, J lost 2 bases, and 14 bases lay in between. Germline CDR1 and CDR2: MNHEY and SMNVEV (reference sequence). CDR3 coding DNA: TGTGCCAGCAGTTTATGGCCAGGGACGATAAACACCGGGGAGCTGTTTTTT. This encodes CASSLWPGTINTGELFF.